The T cell receptor beta chain described here comes from a study of T cells in localized non-small cell lung cancer. This table comes from immunoSEQ multiplex PCR, and its TCRdb copy is limited to in-frame clones, with some not included. The repertoire holds fewer than 40,000 clones, with just over 85% as singletons. This CDR3 is built from 14 residues. Germline lookup yields CDR1 KGHSH and CDR2 LQKENI. Trimming at V came to 6 bases and at J to 9 bases, leaving 11 bases not matched to a gene. This specimen consisted of peripheral blood, obtained before any cancer treatment. The source of this sequence is a male donor at least 60 years old with stage III lung adenocarcinoma. V usage is TRBV18 and J usage is TRBJ1-5; 7 bases are shared with TRBD1. The DNA for the CDR3 is TGTGCCAGCTCCCAACAGGGGCCAGAGGCGCCCCAGCATTTT. It specifies CASSQQGPEAPQHF.